Below, one TCR beta chain is given with its context. At least ten counts were recorded for this clonotype. Its specific antigen is unknown. Within one base of it there is no much larger clone, and no base qualities were kept. This specimen belongs to a study of T cells after yellow fever vaccination (dated by TCRdb to about 2019). Broadly, across the study: The SMART-Seq v4 Ultra Low Input RNA kit was used to prepare libraries from fractions with low cell numbers. Bulk TCR alpha and beta repertoires were sequenced longitudinally to track T-cell clones before and after primary and booster YFV17D yellow fever vaccination. Two healthy male donors made up the cohort, one aged 18 to 30 years and the other aged 30 to 40 years. Blood was drawn at multiple timepoints before and after primary and secondary immunization, with bulk PBMC replicates and cell subsets isolated.

Overall study results and their limits: Because the study included only two donors, the extent to which the findings can be generalized is limited. After the booster, most of the clones that had expanded following primary vaccination were detected again (almost 98% of CD4 and around 88% of CD8), which suggests that memory was broadly maintained. A small share of clonotypes occurred in both CD4 and CD8 compartments, likely arising from convergent recombination. FACS-sorted repertoires could contain abundant contaminating clonotypes from the bulk population, so computational filtering was required. Compared with the primary T-cell response, the secondary T-cell response was weaker but faster, peaking on day 5 rather than day 15.

The CDR3 numbers 14 residues from cysteine through phenylalanine. Left in the record is the CDR3 DNA by itself, 42 bases read in frame from the first base. CDR1 and CDR2 are read off the germline V gene as SNHLY and FYNNEI. From V the trimming removes 6 bases and from J it removes 5 bases, while the gene matches leave 6 bases of the junction unaccounted for. Synthesis of TCR cDNA relied on 5'RACE template switching, a step that introduced a universal primer site along with unique molecular identifiers. cDNA synthesis was primed from both the TCR alpha and TCR beta constant segments. Library amplification involved two PCR steps, and the second step added sample barcodes and sequencing adapters. Sequencing of libraries was performed on Illumina HiSeq 2500 (2x100 bp) or NovaSeq (2x150 bp). The paper's processing steps were these. MIGEC handled demultiplexing of reads and collapsing into UMI consensus sequences, while MiXCR performed V(D)J alignment. Vaccine-responding clonotypes were defined with edgeR using replicate PBMC samples, requiring FDR below 0.01 and a log2 fold change above 5 up to day 15. Each bulk clonotype received a CD4 or CD8 identity based on whether the sequenced CD4 or CD8 repertoire contained that clonotype at higher abundance. Through fastp at Q25 and MiXCR, TCRdb rebuilt clones from the public reads, retaining in-frame beta chains. Rows with one shared CDR3 protein collapse into an entry with the most common genes and DNA. For this entry, the V and J calls and clone size follow TCRdb and not the study's own pipeline. Present in this sample are roughly 340,000 distinct CDR3 sequences, 8.7% of which were seen just once. The ten biggest clones cover approximately 19% of the sample.

Read against the paper, the sample's treatment or condition label means: live attenuated yellow fever vaccine strain. At each blood-draw timepoint, two biological replicates of bulk PBMCs were obtained. PBMCs were isolated from peripheral blood using a standard Ficoll-Paque protocol. TriZol was used to extract RNA from bulk PBMCs, CD4 and CD8 fractions, and dextramer-positive and dextramer-negative fractions. Sequenced material: PBMCs, taken on the day of the first yellow fever vaccination. The receptor comes from a man in his late teens or twenties who received the YFV17D yellow fever vaccine. The rearranged segments are TRBV2 and TRBJ2-3, and 9 junction bases match TRBD2. The sequenced DNA is TGTGCCAGCAGCCAAGCGGGGGGCGGAGATACGCAGTATTTT. It is translated as CASSQAGGGDTQYF. The CDR3 plus the reference TRBV2 and TRBJ2-3 genes for the other parts give the full variable domain: EPEVTQTPSHQVTQMGQEVILRCVPISNHLYFYWYRQILGQKVEFLVSFYNNEISEKSEIFDDQFSVERPDGSNFTLKIRSTKLEDSAMYFCASSQAGGGDTQYFGPGTRLTVL.